This T cell receptor (beta chain) was found in a study of shared clonotypes between healthy human individuals. CDR1 LGHNA and CDR2 YNFKEQ come from the germline V gene. V was cut by 4 bases and J by 5 bases, with 17 bases left in between. The CDR3 runs to 15 residues. As regards this clone: Its target is unknown.

Regarding the study as a whole: Incompleteness in sorted-subset sequencing, despite large depth, was shown by rarefaction. Clonotype sharing among donors likely depends on sequencing depth.

Donors, without exception, were Caucasian adults residing in Nashville, Tennessee. CD45RA-negative memory and CD45RA+ naive subsets were split from the CD4+ cells. Method: immunoSEQ multiplex PCR; TCRdb's copy keeps in-frame clones and lacks some. The repertoire holds more than 2 million clones, approximately 94% seen once, with approximately 0.13% in the top ten. The V call is TRBV4-2, the J call TRBJ1-1, with D possibly TRBD1 on 6 matching bases. This receptor was obtained from a young man in good health. Source material: naive CD4+ T cells sorted from blood. Noted subset: CD45RA+ positively selected. CDR3 nucleotides: TGTGCCAGCAGCCCCACAACAGGGTCTCGGACTGAAGCTTTCTTT. Translation gives CASSPTTGSRTEAFF.